This T cell receptor beta chain was observed in a study of blood T cell repertoires in COVID-19. In the study overall: From the United States, Italy and Spain came samples of acute and convalescent COVID-19. The cDNA or gDNA used as material had been derived from T cells, B-cell-depleted T cells, or PBMCs.

In the authors' workflow: Researchers report that nucleated cell counts were estimated from reference gene primer amplification. Here immunoSEQ multiplex PCR was the method, and the copy in TCRdb shows in-frame clones only, minus some. V, J and clone size reflect that table, while D and trimming were determined from the DNA. Among a few hundred thousand clones, approximately 81% were seen once, and the ten largest hold roughly 3.6%. V gave up 4 bases and J gave up 7 bases; unmatched junction bases: 12. The CDR3 loop spans 15 amino acids. Germline lookup yields CDR1 GTSNPN and CDR2 SVGIG (reference sequence).

Material: peripheral blood. V usage is TRBV30 and J usage is TRBJ1-2; 10 nucleotides agree with TRBD1. This clonotype originated in a woman under 30 with acute or convalescent COVID-19. The DNA for the CDR3 is TGTGCCTGGACCCTAGCCGGACAGGGGGTGAGTGGCTACACCTTC. This codes for CAWTLAGQGVSGYTF.